Listed here are 22 T cell receptor beta chains from one sample, sequenced in a study of blood T cell repertoires in COVID-19. Profiled with immunoSEQ multiplex PCR; TCRdb holds only in-frame clones, not every one. The table shows about 200,000 clones, with roughly 91% occurring only once. Sequenced input: peripheral blood. Every receptor here comes from a human donor in a cohort sampled during active COVID-19.

V usage is TRBV2 and J usage is TRBJ2-2; D perhaps matches TRBD2 (5 bases). The germline CDR1 and CDR2 sequences are SNHLY and FYNNEI. The V end was cut by 3 bases, the J end by 0 bases, with 8 bases between. The length of the CDR3 is 15 residues. The CDR3 DNA follows: TGTGCCAGCAGTGAGGGAGTAACGAACACCGGGGAGCTGTTTTTT. Translated, it gives CASSEGVTNTGELFF. The full variable domain, rest sourced from reference TRBV2 and TRBJ2-2, is EPEVTQTPSHQVTQMGQEVILRCVPISNHLYFYWYRQILGQKVEFLVSFYNNEISEKSEIFDDQFSVERPDGSNFTLKIRSTKLEDSAMYFCASSEGVTNTGELFFGEGSRLTVL.

The chain recombines TRBV28 with TRBJ1-2; 8 nucleotides agree with TRBD1. V lost 6 bases and J lost 8; bases outside the gene matches: 8. CDR3 size: 13 residues. CDR1 MDHEN and CDR2 SYDVKM come from the germline V gene. The DNA for the CDR3 is TGTGCCAGCAGCCTCCAGGGGGCGGGGGGCTACACCTTC. Amino acid sequence: CASSLQGAGGYTF.

V gene TRBV4-1 combines with J gene TRBJ1-2; 8 bases map to TRBD1. The trim removed 3 bases at V and 9 bases at J, leaving 6 bases unmatched. The CDR3 runs 13 residues. The germline gives CDR1 MGHRA, CDR2 YSYEKL. The CDR3 sequence: CASSHGQGTRYTF. CDR3 coding DNA: TGCGCCAGCAGCCATGGACAGGGTACTCGCTACACCTTC.

The CDR3 bases are TGCGCCAGCAGCCAAGATTTGCAGGGATTGTTCTATGGCTACACCTTC. Its protein product is CASSQDLQGLFYGYTF. The chain has TRBV4-3 and TRBJ1-2; D may be TRBD1 (5 bases). The germline gives CDR1 LGHNA, CDR2 YSLEER. V lost 0 bases and J lost 4, with 15 bases in between. The CDR3 extends over 16 amino acids.

This chain joins TRBV9 and TRBJ2-5, with D perhaps TRBD2 (5 bases). Germline V gene sequence: CDR1 SGDLS, CDR2 YYNGEE. With 0 bases removed from V and 4 bases from J, the gap between germline ends came to 13 bases. This CDR3 has 15 residues. CDR3 region: CASSVGVRERETQYF. DNA of the CDR3: TGTGCCAGCAGCGTAGGTGTCCGGGAACGAGAGACCCAGTACTTC.

The chain links TRBV18 to TRBJ2-7; tentatively, D is TRBD1 (6 bases). The germline V gene has CDR1 KGHSH and CDR2 LQKENI. CDR3 size: 12 residues. V lost 2 bases and J 6 bases, leaving 8 bases between the germline ends. The CDR3 is CASSPLGGEQYF. As DNA, the CDR3 is TGTGCCAGCTCACCATTAGGGGGCGAGCAGTACTTC.

The chain couples TRBV9 to TRBJ2-7, with 9 bases fitting TRBD1. The ends lost 4 bases at V and 5 bases at J; junction bases unmatched: 10. The CDR3 covers 15 residues. Germline-derived CDR1 and CDR2 are SGDLS and YYNGEE. Written as DNA, the CDR3 is TGTGCCAGCAGCTTAACAGGGGGCTCTGATCACGAGCAGTACTTC. It codes for CASSLTGGSDHEQYF.

A single count supports this clone. The CDR3 nucleotides read TGTGCCAGCAGCACCCTCGACAGGTATCAGCAGTACTTC. Its protein is CASSTLDRYQQYF. The rearrangement links TRBV6-5 to TRBJ2-7, with D possibly TRBD1 on 6 matching bases. CDR3 length equals 13 residues. Trimming stripped 6 bases from V and 8 bases from J, with 17 bases between. Germline CDR1 MNHEY, CDR2 SVGAGI.

V usage is TRBV10-3 and J usage is TRBJ2-5; D perhaps matches TRBD1 (6 bases). Trimming removed 6 bases from V and 1 base from J, with 9 bases in between. CDR3 length: 13 amino acids. The germline V gene encodes CDR1 ENHRY and CDR2 SYGVKD. The CDR3 reads CAISWGLQETQYF. The CDR3, as DNA: TGTGCCATCAGCTGGGGGCTCCAAGAGACCCAGTACTTC.

Only one count was recorded for this clone. The chain employs TRBV15 and TRBJ2-1; 7 bases are a match to TRBD2. The CDR3 sequence is 17 residues long. Trimming removed 0 bases from V and 0 bases from J; junction bases left unmatched: 5. The V gene's germline CDR1 is LNHNV and CDR2 YYDKDF (reference sequence). The CDR3 bases are TGTGCCACCAGCAGAGATCTGCAGCGGGGCTCCTACAATGAGCAGTTCTTC. Protein: CATSRDLQRGSYNEQFF.

This chain links TRBV12-3 or TRBV12-4 with TRBJ2-1; D ambiguous. This CDR3 comprises 13 residues. V was trimmed by 5 bases and J by 1 base, leaving 6 bases between them. The CDR3 here is CASSEQSYNEQFF. The CDR3 DNA reads as TGTGCCAGCAGTGAACAGTCCTACAATGAGCAGTTCTTC.

V is TRBV11-2 and J is TRBJ2-7; D may be TRBD1 (5 bases). Germline V CDR1 and CDR2: SGHAT, FQNNGV. This CDR3 spans 15 amino acids. The V end was cut by 2 bases, the J end by 5 bases, with 16 bases between. For the CDR3, the DNA is TGTGCCAGCAGCTTATACGAAGGCAGGGTACACGAGCAGTACTTC. Translating it yields CASSLYEGRVHEQYF.

In DNA, the CDR3 is TGTGCCACCCAGGGGAGCCGCCAAGAGACCCAGTACTTC. Its protein is CATQGSRQETQYF. The chain uses TRBV10-3 and TRBJ2-5; tentative D call: TRBD1 (6 bases). CDR1 ENHRY and CDR2 SYGVKD come from the germline V gene. CDR3 length equals 13 residues. V lost 10 bases, J lost 1 base, and 13 bases lay in between.

The rearrangement links TRBV5-1 to TRBJ2-1; maybe TRBD2 (6 bases). Germline values: CDR1 SGHRS, CDR2 YFSETQ. The CDR3 consists of 16 residues. Trimming pared 4 bases from V and 5 bases from J, leaving 19 bases between. In nucleotides, the CDR3 is TGCGCCAGCAGCCTTGGCGGGACCGATAGTAACAATGAGCAGTTCTTC. It encodes CASSLGGTDSNNEQFF.

Concerning this clone: Because the CDR3 is missing its conserved closing phenylalanine or tryptophan, this is likely a read error. No DNA is shown, since the ends of the CDR3 on it are uncertain; the CDR3 is the one TCRdb lists. V and J are TRBV25-1 and TRBJ2-7; TRBD2 was called by the table and not checked on the DNA. CDR1 and CDR2 (germline): MGHDK, SYGVNS. Termini included, the CDR3 measures 10 amino acids. The CDR3 here is CASSESQLVG.

The rearrangement links TRBV27 to TRBJ1-5; D unresolved. Germline V CDR1 and CDR2: MNHEY, SMNVEV (reference sequence). The ends were cut back, 1 base at V and 9 bases at J, with 13 bases in the middle. This CDR3 spans 14 amino acids. In nucleotides, the CDR3 is TGTGCCAGCAGTTTATTTGCCGGAGCGCTGCCCCAGCATTTT. This codes for CASSLFAGALPQHF.

V and J are TRBV19 and TRBJ2-7, with TRBD1 matching 10 bases. The V segment lost 6 bases and the J segment 2 bases; nucleotides outside the gene matches: 4. CDR3 length: 14 amino acids. Germline-derived CDR1 and CDR2 are LNHDA and SQIVND (reference sequence). CDR3 sequence (DNA): TGTGCCAGTAGCCCGGACAGGGGGACCTACGAGCAGTACTTC. Protein product: CASSPDRGTYEQYF.

This clone is a singleton in its sample. The V call is TRBV6-2 or TRBV6-3, the J call TRBJ2-7; 9 bases are shared with TRBD1. Germline V gene data show CDR1 as MNHEY and CDR2 as SVGEGT. V shed 2 bases, J shed 3 bases, and the junction held 5 bases outside the gene matches. The CDR3 spans 15 residues. CDR3 sequence (DNA): TGTGCCAGCAGTTACCTCGGGACAGGGAGCTACGAGCAGTACTTC. Residues: CASSYLGTGSYEQYF.

The chain links TRBV6-6 to TRBJ1-2; D uncertain. Looked up from germline, CDR1 is MNHNY and CDR2 is SVGAGI (reference sequence). V lost 2 bases and J lost 10, with 14 bases in between. This CDR3 has 13 residues. The CDR3, as DNA: TGTGCCAGCAGTTACAATGGTCAGACTTTCTACACCTTC. Translated: CASSYNGQTFYTF.

This sequence joins TRBV7-9 and TRBJ2-3; D perhaps matches TRBD1 (6 bases). Germline V lookup: CDR1 SEHNR, CDR2 FQNEAQ (reference sequence). CDR3 length equals 14 residues. Trimming cost V 5 bases and J 8 bases, with 17 bases left between them. CDR3 amino acids: CASSGQSDHGTQYF. The CDR3 nucleotides are TGTGCCAGCAGCGGACAGAGTGATCATGGTACGCAGTATTTT.

V is TRBV4-2 and J is TRBJ1-1; possibly TRBD1 for D (5 bases). The CDR3 extends over 14 amino acids. Germline V gives CDR1 LGHNA, CDR2 YNFKEQ. Trimming left V 0 bases short and J 4 bases short, with 9 bases between. DNA of the CDR3: TGTGCCAGCAGCCAAGAAAGTCAGGGCACTGAAGCTTTCTTT. This encodes CASSQESQGTEAFF.

CDR3 sequence (DNA): TGTGCCAGCACCGCCCAGAGTCTCGGGCAGCCCCAGCATTTT. Translated: CASTAQSLGQPQHF. V usage is TRBV28 and J usage is TRBJ1-5; D is unresolved. Per germline, CDR1 MDHEN and CDR2 SYDVKM. The V and J ends lost 7 bases and 7 bases respectively, with 17 bases between them. The CDR3 runs 14 residues.